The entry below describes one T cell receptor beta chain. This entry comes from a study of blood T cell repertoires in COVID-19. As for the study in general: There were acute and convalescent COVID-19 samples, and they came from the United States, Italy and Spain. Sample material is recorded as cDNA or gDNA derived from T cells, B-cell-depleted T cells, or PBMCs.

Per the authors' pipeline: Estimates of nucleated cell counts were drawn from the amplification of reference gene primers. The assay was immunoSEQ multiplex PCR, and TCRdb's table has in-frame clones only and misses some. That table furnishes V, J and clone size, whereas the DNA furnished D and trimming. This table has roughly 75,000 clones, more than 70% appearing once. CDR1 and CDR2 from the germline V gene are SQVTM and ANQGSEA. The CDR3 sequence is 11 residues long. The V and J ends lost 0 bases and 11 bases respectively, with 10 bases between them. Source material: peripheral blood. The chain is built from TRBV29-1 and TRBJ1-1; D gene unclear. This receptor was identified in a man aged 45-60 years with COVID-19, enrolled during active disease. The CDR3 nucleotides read TGCAGCGTTGAAGAACGCGGAGGGGCTTTCTTT. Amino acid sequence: CSVEERGGAFF.